This T cell receptor beta chain was documented in a study of blood T cell repertoires in COVID-19. Overall study context: Sites across the United States, Italy and Spain contributed samples from acute and convalescent COVID-19. The analysed material was cDNA or gDNA that came from T cells, B-cell-depleted T cells, or PBMCs.

Authors' data handling: Nucleated cell number was recorded as an estimate derived from reference gene primer amplification. Clones were read by immunoSEQ multiplex PCR, and TCRdb kept only the in-frame ones, dropping some. The V and J calls and clone size come from that table; D and trimming were worked out from the DNA. The data contain approximately 110,000 clones, approximately 84% of them singletons. Germline-derived CDR1 and CDR2 are LGHNA and YSLEER. The CDR3 is made up of 15 amino acids. Trimming cost V 4 bases and J 2 bases; bases outside gene matches: 7. The V gene is TRBV4-3, the J gene TRBJ2-7; 8 bases agree with TRBD2. This receptor was identified in a man between 40 and 49 years old with acute or convalescent COVID-19. What was sequenced was peripheral blood. Written as DNA, the CDR3 is TGCGCCAGCAGCCCGTCCGCGGGGGGCCCCTACGAGCAGTACTTC. It specifies CASSPSAGGPYEQYF.